The source of this T cell receptor (beta chain) is a study of blood T cell repertoires in COVID-19. As processed by the authors: It was from reference gene primer amplification that nucleated cell counts were estimated. Sequencing was performed with immunoSEQ multiplex PCR; in TCRdb, only in-frame clones are kept and a portion is missing. V and J calls and clone size follow that table, whereas D and trimming were derived from the DNA. This sample has about 270,000 clones, with 88% found just once. The junction had 10 bases not matched to a gene; V was cut back by 4 bases and J by 2 bases. Germline-derived CDR1 and CDR2 are LGHNA and YSLEER. This CDR3 has 19 residues. Two negative PCRs, clearance, or symptom resolution had been documented for recovered Cohort 3 donors.

The TCR originated in a young woman who had recovered from COVID-19. The genes are TRBV4-3 and TRBJ2-3, with 15 nucleotides matching TRBD2. The sequenced sample was PBMCs or T cells enriched from blood (not recorded which). In DNA form, the CDR3 reads TGCGCCAGCAGCCCCGGGACTAGCGGGGGGACGGGATTCACAGATACGCAGTATTTT. It codes for CASSPGTSGGTGFTDTQYF.